Listed below are T cell receptor beta chains from one sample, sequenced in a study of OX40 agonist ivuxolimab in advanced cancers. The table came from immunoSEQ multiplex PCR; TCRdb's copy has only in-frame clones and leaves some out. The table records approximately 76,000 clones, 70% to 90% of them present only once. The source was CD4+ or CD8+ T cells sorted from blood, collected in a trial of the OX40 agonist ivuxolimab. The receptors were gathered from an adult with an advanced solid tumor such as melanoma, head and neck, liver or kidney cancer. The CDR3 runs from the conserved cysteine through the conserved F or W. Each record gives: CDR3 DNA, CDR3 protein, J gene, V gene, D gene, clone size. The D gene is left open where the match is weak. Size tells how often a clone was seen (once, few, many) or the class of an expanded clone, and some rows leave it out.

DNA: TGCGCCAGCAGCTTCGGACAGGGACCAGATACGCAGTATTTT
CDR3: CASSFGQGPDTQYF
J: TRBJ2-3
V: TRBV5-1
D: TRBD1
size: -

DNA: TGTGCCAGCAGTATAGGGGGGGGTACTAACTATGGCTACACCTTC
CDR3: CASSIGGGTNYGYTF
J: TRBJ1-2
V: TRBV6-5
D: -
size: medium-sized

DNA: TGTGCCAGCAGCCCAATCGACGGGAGCTACAATGAGCAGTTCTTC
CDR3: CASSPIDGSYNEQFF
J: TRBJ2-1
V: TRBV11-2
D: -
size: -

DNA: TGTGCCAGCAGCCCCGGGTTCAGCACAGATACGCAGTATTTT
CDR3: CASSPGFSTDTQYF
J: TRBJ2-3
V: TRBV6-5
D: -
size: -

DNA: TGTGCCAGCAGTTTAGCCGGACAGCTCAGCTCCTATAATTCACCCCTCCACTTT
CDR3: CASSLAGQLSSYNSPLHF
J: TRBJ1-6
V: TRBV28
D: -
size: once

DNA: TGTGCCAGCAGCCCTCGGGCAGGGTTGAATGAAAAACTGTTTTTT
CDR3: CASSPRAGLNEKLFF
J: TRBJ1-4
V: TRBV2
D: -
size: -

DNA: TGTGCCAGTAGCTCCCCCGAGCGGTTGCCCGGGGAGCTGTTTTTT
CDR3: CASSSPERLPGELFF
J: TRBJ2-2
V: TRBV19
D: -
size: once

DNA: TGTGCCAGCAGCTTAGCGCGAGCTAGCGGGGGCTACAATGAGCAGTTCTTC
CDR3: CASSLARASGGYNEQFF
J: TRBJ2-1
V: TRBV7-9
D: TRBD2
size: -

DNA: TGTGCCAGTAGTATTCGTGCTCATCAGCCCCAGCATTTT
CDR3: CASSIRAHQPQHF
J: TRBJ1-5
V: TRBV19
D: -
size: once

DNA: TGTGCCAGCAGCTTCTCCTACGAGCAGTACTTC
CDR3: CASSFSYEQYF
J: TRBJ2-7
V: TRBV7-9
D: -
size: -

DNA: TGCAGCGCTACATTCGGGACAGGGGGCGCCGGGGCCCAGTACTTC
CDR3: CSATFGTGGAGAQYF
J: TRBJ2-5
V: TRBV29-1
D: TRBD1
size: -

DNA: TGTGCCTGGAGCTTGGCGACGTCCGCAACTAATGAAAAACTGTTTTTT
CDR3: CAWSLATSATNEKLFF
J: TRBJ1-4
V: TRBV30
D: -
size: -

DNA: TGTGCCAGCAGCCTCCAGAGCGGACATCAGCCCCAGCATTTT
CDR3: CASSLQSGHQPQHF
J: TRBJ1-5
V: TRBV7-6
D: -
size: -

DNA: TGTGCCAGCTCACAGGCTTCCGGGTCTAATGAAAAACTGTTTTTT
CDR3: CASSQASGSNEKLFF
J: TRBJ1-4
V: TRBV18
D: -
size: -

DNA: TGTGCCAGCAGCTTGCGTCTCCCCTCTGGAAACACCATATATTTT
CDR3: CASSLRLPSGNTIYF
J: TRBJ1-3
V: TRBV5-6
D: -
size: -

DNA: TGTGCCAGCCGCACCGCGGGGAGCTCCTACGAGCAGTACTTC
CDR3: CASRTAGSSYEQYF
J: TRBJ2-7
V: TRBV5-4
D: -
size: -

DNA: TGCGCCAGCAGCTTGGGCCCGAAGAGACAGATCAATGAGCAGTTCTTC
CDR3: CASSLGPKRQINEQFF
J: TRBJ2-1
V: TRBV5-1
D: -
size: -

DNA: TGTGCCAGCTATACAAGTCTTGGGAACGGGCCCCAGCATTTT
CDR3: CASYTSLGNGPQHF
J: TRBJ1-5
V: TRBV21-1
D: -
size: -

DNA: TGTGCCAGCAGTTACAGGGCCGGGACAGGGGTTTCCTACGAGCAGTACTTC
CDR3: CASSYRAGTGVSYEQYF
J: TRBJ2-7
V: TRBV28
D: TRBD1
size: -

DNA: TGTGCCATCAGTGAGAAGACTAGCTTCTCCCCCACAGATACGCAGTATTTT
CDR3: CAISEKTSFSPTDTQYF
J: TRBJ2-3
V: TRBV10-3
D: TRBD2
size: -

DNA: TGCGCCAGCAAACACGGGGACAGCTACACCGGGGAGCTGTTTTTT
CDR3: CASKHGDSYTGELFF
J: TRBJ2-2
V: TRBV4-1
D: TRBD1
size: -

DNA: TGTGCCAGTAGTCCACAGGGGGGGGGAGATACGCAGTATTTT
CDR3: CASSPQGGGDTQYF
J: TRBJ2-3
V: TRBV19
D: -
size: -

DNA: TGTGCCTGGAGTGGGGGCGGCGGGGAGACCCAGTACTTC
CDR3: CAWSGGGGETQYF
J: TRBJ2-5
V: TRBV30
D: -
size: -

DNA: TGCGCCAGCAGCCTCGGGGTGGACAGGGCGGACGGGGAGCTGTTTTTT
CDR3: CASSLGVDRADGELFF
J: TRBJ2-2
V: TRBV4-3
D: TRBD1
size: once

DNA: TGTGCCAGCAGCGGACAACAGGGACAAGCCACTGAAGCTTTCTTT
CDR3: CASSGQQGQATEAFF
J: TRBJ1-1
V: TRBV9
D: -
size: -

DNA: TGCGCCAGCAGCCGAGGGGACAGGGCCGGGGAGCTGTTTTTT
CDR3: CASSRGDRAGELFF
J: TRBJ2-2
V: TRBV5-1
D: TRBD1
size: -

DNA: TGTGCCAGCAGCCCCGGAGGGGGAGCCGAGCAGTACTTC
CDR3: CASSPGGGAEQYF
J: TRBJ2-7
V: TRBV11-3
D: -
size: -

DNA: TGTGCCAGCAGCCGACATGGGACAGGGATCTTCGGCGAGCAGTACTTC
CDR3: CASSRHGTGIFGEQYF
J: TRBJ2-7
V: TRBV11-3
D: TRBD1
size: -

DNA: TGTGCCAGCAGTTACTCGATTAGGGGTGAGACTGAAGCTTTCTTT
CDR3: CASSYSIRGETEAFF
J: TRBJ1-1
V: TRBV6-5
D: -
size: -

DNA: TGTGCCAGCAGTGGCCTGGGGACAGGGGTCTTC
CDR3: CASSGLGTGVF
J: TRBJ2-7
V: TRBV6-6
D: TRBD1
size: -

DNA: TGTGCCAGCACGGAAGGGACCAGCTCCTACGAGCAGTACTTC
CDR3: CASTEGTSSYEQYF
J: TRBJ2-7
V: TRBV6-1
D: -
size: -

DNA: TGTGCCAGCAGTGAAAGGGTCTTTGAGCAGTTCTTC
CDR3: CASSERVFEQFF
J: TRBJ2-1
V: TRBV6-1
D: -
size: -

DNA: TGCGCCAGCTCCGAGGGGTCCGGCACCGGGGAGCTGTTTTTT
CDR3: CASSEGSGTGELFF
J: TRBJ2-2
V: TRBV5-1
D: -
size: few

DNA: TGCAGCGTTGAAAGGGCGACAGGGGGGAACGAGCAGTACTTC
CDR3: CSVERATGGNEQYF
J: TRBJ2-7
V: TRBV29-1
D: TRBD1
size: -

DNA: TGTGCCAGCAGTCCAGGGGGTCACCATATGAACACTGAAGCTTTCTTT
CDR3: CASSPGGHHMNTEAFF
J: TRBJ1-1
V: TRBV28
D: TRBD1
size: -

DNA: TGTGCCAGCTCTCCAGCCGTGGGGGGTGGCTATGGCTACACCTTC
CDR3: CASSPAVGGGYGYTF
J: TRBJ1-2
V: TRBV18
D: -
size: -

DNA: TGCGCCAGCAGCTTGAGGGCAACCTCCTACAATGAGCAGTTCTTC
CDR3: CASSLRATSYNEQFF
J: TRBJ2-1
V: TRBV5-1
D: -
size: -

DNA: TGTGCCAGCAGTCGTGGTTTGCGGGGGGGACACAATGAGCAGTTCTTC
CDR3: CASSRGLRGGHNEQFF
J: TRBJ2-1
V: TRBV6-6
D: TRBD2
size: few

DNA: TGTGCCAGCAGTTATGCGGGGGATGGCTACACCTTC
CDR3: CASSYAGDGYTF
J: TRBJ1-2
V: TRBV6-5
D: -
size: -

DNA: TGTGCCAGCAAACCGACAGGGGTGCTTTCACCCCTCCACTTT
CDR3: CASKPTGVLSPLHF
J: TRBJ1-6
V: TRBV2
D: TRBD1
size: -

DNA: TGTGCCAGCAGAAGCAGGGGGCCCTCTGGGGCCAACGTCCTGACTTTC
CDR3: CASRSRGPSGANVLTF
J: TRBJ2-6
V: TRBV27
D: TRBD1
size: -

DNA: TGTGCCAGCAGCGCTACAGGGGGCGCTCAGGGAGATACGCAGTATTTT
CDR3: CASSATGGAQGDTQYF
J: TRBJ2-3
V: TRBV7-6
D: TRBD1
size: -

DNA: TGTGCCAGCATAAAGGGGGCAACCGGGGAGCTGTTTTTT
CDR3: CASIKGATGELFF
J: TRBJ2-2
V: TRBV6-1
D: TRBD1
size: -

DNA: TGTGCCAGCTCACCTAGTACAGGGTGGGGACAAGAGACCCAGTACTTC
CDR3: CASSPSTGWGQETQYF
J: TRBJ2-5
V: TRBV18
D: -
size: -

DNA: TGTGCCAGCAGTCCCCCCGGCGCGAGCGCCGATACGCAGTATTTT
CDR3: CASSPPGASADTQYF
J: TRBJ2-3
V: TRBV28
D: -
size: -

DNA: TGTGCCAGCAGCTTGGGGGGAATAGCTAATGAAAAACTGTTTTTT
CDR3: CASSLGGIANEKLFF
J: TRBJ1-4
V: TRBV5-6
D: -
size: once

DNA: TGTGCCATCAAACTAGCGGGAGGAACAGATACGCAGTATTTT
CDR3: CAIKLAGGTDTQYF
J: TRBJ2-3
V: TRBV10-3
D: TRBD2
size: -

DNA: TGTGCCAGCAGTGAAGTCTGGGTCGGTCAGCCCCAGCATTTT
CDR3: CASSEVWVGQPQHF
J: TRBJ1-5
V: TRBV6-1
D: -
size: -

DNA: TGTGCCAGTAGTATTGTAGCCGGTCGGGGAAGAACTGAAGCTTTCTTT
CDR3: CASSIVAGRGRTEAFF
J: TRBJ1-1
V: TRBV19
D: -
size: -

DNA: TGTGCCAGCAGCCCCCGACTGGGCGGGAGGGAAGGGGCGTACAATGAGCAGTTCTTC
CDR3: CASSPRLGGREGAYNEQFF
J: TRBJ2-1
V: TRBV5-8
D: TRBD2
size: -

DNA: TGTGCCAGCAGCTTAGCGGGAACGTCCTACAATGAGCAGTTCTTC
CDR3: CASSLAGTSYNEQFF
J: TRBJ2-1
V: TRBV11-2
D: -
size: -

DNA: TGTGCCAGCAGTCCCCAGACTTATTTAGCCGGGGAGCTGTTTTTT
CDR3: CASSPQTYLAGELFF
J: TRBJ2-2
V: TRBV27
D: -
size: -

DNA: TGTGCCAGCAGTTTGGGGCGACAGGCAAACTATGGCTACACCTTC
CDR3: CASSLGRQANYGYTF
J: TRBJ1-2
V: TRBV6-1
D: -
size: -

DNA: TGTGCCAGCACCTACACACCACTCGAGGGGGAGACCCAGTACTTC
CDR3: CASTYTPLEGETQYF
J: TRBJ2-5
V: TRBV6-5
D: -
size: -